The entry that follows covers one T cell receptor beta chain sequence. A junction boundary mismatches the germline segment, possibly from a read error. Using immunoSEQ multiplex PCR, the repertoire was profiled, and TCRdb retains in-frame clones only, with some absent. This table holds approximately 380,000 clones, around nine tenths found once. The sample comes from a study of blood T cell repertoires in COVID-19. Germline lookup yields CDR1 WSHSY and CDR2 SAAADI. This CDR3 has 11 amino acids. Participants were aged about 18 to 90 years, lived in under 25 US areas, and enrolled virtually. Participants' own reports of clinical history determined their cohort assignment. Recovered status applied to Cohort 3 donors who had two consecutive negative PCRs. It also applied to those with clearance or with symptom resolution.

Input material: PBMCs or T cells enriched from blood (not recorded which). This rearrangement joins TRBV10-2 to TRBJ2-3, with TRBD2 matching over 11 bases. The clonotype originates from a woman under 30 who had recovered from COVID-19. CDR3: CASSDSGLAGF. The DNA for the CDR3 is TGCGCCAGCAGTGACAGCGGACTAGCGGGTTTT.